The rows below give T cell receptor beta chains drawn from one sample of a study of blood T cell repertoires in COVID-19. The protocol was immunoSEQ multiplex PCR, while the TCRdb copy is restricted to in-frame clones and leaves out a portion. The sample includes 71,000 or so clones, about 86% of them seen just once. Sequencing was done on a sample of peripheral blood. The source is a man aged 70 or older with acute or convalescent COVID-19. The CDR3 runs from the conserved cysteine through the conserved F or W. The D gene is left open where the match is weak. The size of a clone is reported for some rows only, either as once, few or many, or as a class for expanded clones.

j_gene	d_gene	abundance	v_gene	CDR3nt	CDR3aa
TRBJ1-6	TRBD1	once	TRBV7-2	TGTGCCAGCAGCTTAGACGGACAGGGGGCCTTTTCACCCCTCCACTTT	CASSLDGQGAFSPLHF
TRBJ2-2	TRBD2	.	TRBV5-6	TGTGCCAGCAGCTTGTTTCTCCGGGAGGCCACCGGGGAGCTGTTTTTT	CASSLFLREATGELFF
TRBJ2-1	TRBD2	.	TRBV9	TGTGCCAGCAGCAAGGGACTAGCGGGAGTAGTAGATGAGCAGTTCTTC	CASSKGLAGVVDEQFF
TRBJ1-1	.	.	TRBV29-1	TGCAGCGTTGAAGATCGGTACAGGCAAGGAGCTTTCTTT	CSVEDRYRQGAFF
TRBJ2-3	TRBD2	.	TRBV5-4	TGTGCCAGCAGCCCTACTAGCGACAGCACAGATACGCAGTATTTT	CASSPTSDSTDTQYF
TRBJ1-1	.	.	TRBV19	TGTGCCAGTAGTGGGCCGGTGGGCACTGAAGCTTTCTTT	CASSGPVGTEAFF
TRBJ2-2	.	once	TRBV5-1	TGCGCCGCTTCCCGGGGGACGAACACCGGGGAGCTGTTTTTT	CAASRGTNTGELFF
TRBJ2-7	.	.	TRBV18	TGTGCCAGCTCACCGACAGGACAGTTGGAAGGCTACGAGCAGTACTTC	CASSPTGQLEGYEQYF
TRBJ1-5	.	.	TRBV6-6	TGTGCCAGCAGTTACTCGACCGGGGGGAGCAATCAGCCCCAGCATTTT	CASSYSTGGSNQPQHF
TRBJ1-3	.	.	TRBV18	TGTGCCAGCAACACGTTATGGGGCCGCGGCGGCTCTGGAAACACCATATATTTT	CASNTLWGRGGSGNTIYF
TRBJ1-5	.	.	TRBV30	TGTGCCTGGAGTTCCAGGGAAGGCGATCAGCCCCAGCATTTT	CAWSSREGDQPQHF
TRBJ2-1	TRBD2	once	TRBV5-1	TGCGCCAGCAGCCCATGGGCTAGCGGGAACTACAATGAGCAGTTCTTC	CASSPWASGNYNEQFF
TRBJ1-2	.	.	TRBV5-6	TGTGCCAGCAGCTTGGCTTTGAGTGGTTCAGGGAAGACCTATGGCTACACCTTC	CASSLALSGSGKTYGYTF
TRBJ2-1	TRBD1	.	TRBV6-5	TGTGCCAGCCAGGACAGGGACTCCTACAATGAGCAGTTCTTC	CASQDRDSYNEQFF
TRBJ2-3	.	.	TRBV21-1	TGTGCCAGCAGCAACAACCCGGGACTAGCGGGAGGGCCGGGTCGGACAGATACGCAGTATTTT	CASSNNPGLAGGPGRTDTQYF
TRBJ2-5	TRBD2	.	TRBV6-1	TGTGCCAGCAGTGAGACTAGCGGGGGACAAGAGACCCAGTACTTC	CASSETSGGQETQYF
TRBJ1-2	TRBD1	.	TRBV4-2	TGTGCCAGCAGCCAGTCGGGACAGGGAAACTATGGCTACACCTTC	CASSQSGQGNYGYTF
TRBJ1-2	TRBD1	.	TRBV5-3	TGTGCCAGAAGTTCTGGACAGGACCAACAACCCTCTAACTATGGCTACACCTTC	CARSSGQDQQPSNYGYTF
TRBJ2-2	.	.	TRBV12-5	TGTGCTAGTGGTTTGAATATCGGGGGACCCACCGGGGAGCTGTTTTTT	CASGLNIGGPTGELFF
TRBJ1-2	TRBD1	.	TRBV4-1	TGCGCCAGCAGTAGGGACAGTTCTTTTGGCTACACCTTC	CASSRDSSFGYTF
TRBJ2-2	.	.	TRBV24-1	TGTGCCACCAGTGATTTACAGGGTGGAAACACCGGGGAGCTGTTTTTT	CATSDLQGGNTGELFF
TRBJ1-1	.	.	TRBV3-1/TRBV3-2	TGTGCCAGCAGCCCGGAATCTCACGTACTGCCGGGAAAAGCTTTCTTT	CASSPESHVLPGKAFF
TRBJ1-1	.	.	TRBV7-8	TGTGCCAGCAGCTTAGGGACAGTTAACACTGAAGCTTTCTTT	CASSLGTVNTEAFF
TRBJ1-2	TRBD1	.	TRBV7-9	TGTGCCAGCAGCGCCCGACAGGGGGCGAATGGCTACACCTTC	CASSARQGANGYTF
TRBJ2-1	TRBD2	.	TRBV7-2	TGTGCCAGCAGCTTTAGTAGCGGGGGGCGGTACAATGAGCAGTTCTTC	CASSFSSGGRYNEQFF
TRBJ2-2	.	.	TRBV28	TGTGCCAGCAGTACGACAGGTCGGAACACCGGGGAGCTGTTTTTT	CASSTTGRNTGELFF
TRBJ2-7	TRBD1	.	TRBV2	TGTGCCAGCAGCAGACCCGGGACAGGGTCCTACGAGCAGTACTTC	CASSRPGTGSYEQYF
TRBJ2-2	.	.	TRBV5-6	TGTGCCAGCAGCGGACAAGGGCCGAACACCGGGGAGCTGTTTTTT	CASSGQGPNTGELFF
TRBJ2-1	TRBD2	.	TRBV7-6	TGTGCCAGCAGCTTACTAAGCGGGAGCTCCTACAATGAGCAGTTCTTC	CASSLLSGSSYNEQFF
TRBJ2-3	TRBD2	.	TRBV28	TGTGCCAGCAGTTTTTTAGCGGGGTCGCGAGATACGCAGTATTTT	CASSFLAGSRDTQYF
TRBJ2-4	TRBD2	.	TRBV19	TGTGCCAGTAGTATAGTGGGGGGGATAAACATTCAGTACTTC	CASSIVGGINIQYF
TRBJ2-2	.	.	TRBV27	TGTGCCAGCAGTTTTTTAAGGGGTACCGGGGAGCTGTTTTTT	CASSFLRGTGELFF
TRBJ2-1	.	.	TRBV11-2	TGTGCCAGCTCCAGTGGACGGGGTACCTTCAATGAGCAGTTCTTC	CASSSGRGTFNEQFF
TRBJ2-7	TRBD2	few	TRBV4-3	TGCGCCAGCAGCCAAGATCGGGGGGGGTACGAGCAGTACTTC	CASSQDRGGYEQYF
TRBJ2-2	TRBD2	.	TRBV7-8	TGTGCCAGCAGCTTAGATTGGGGCGGGCGGGAGTCCGGGGAGCTGTTTTTT	CASSLDWGGRESGELFF
TRBJ1-1	TRBD1	.	TRBV9	TGTGCCAGCAGTGCCGGGACAGGGGGAATTGGGGGCACTGAAGCTTTCTTT	CASSAGTGGIGGTEAFF
TRBJ2-2	TRBD2	few	TRBV6-4	TGTGCCAGCAGTCCGGAGCGGGGGAACACCGGGGAGCTGTTTTTT	CASSPERGNTGELFF
TRBJ1-4	.	.	TRBV6-5	TGTGCCAGCCGGACCGGCGGGGGTAATGAAAAACTGTTTTTT	CASRTGGGNEKLFF
TRBJ2-1	TRBD2	.	TRBV9	TGTGCCAGCAGCGGGGGGACTATTTACAATGAGCAGTTCTTC	CASSGGTIYNEQFF
TRBJ2-6	TRBD1	.	TRBV2	TGTGCCAGCCCAGGGACAGGGGGCTCTGGGGCCAACGTCCTGACTTTC	CASPGTGGSGANVLTF
TRBJ1-2	.	.	TRBV30	TGTGCCTGGACCATAACGAGTAGCTATGGCTACACCTTC	CAWTITSSYGYTF
TRBJ1-1	.	once	TRBV12-1	TGTGCCAGCAGCCCCCGGCCACAGGGCGGGAACACTGAAGCTTTCTTT	CASSPRPQGGNTEAFF
TRBJ1-1	TRBD1	.	TRBV5-1	TGCGCCAGCAGCCCCGGGACAGGCAACACTGAAGCTTTCTTT	CASSPGTGNTEAFF
TRBJ2-1	TRBD2	.	TRBV11-2	TGTGCCAGCAGCTTGAGCGGGACCCCTCTTGAGGAGCAGTTCTTC	CASSLSGTPLEEQFF
TRBJ1-5	TRBD1	.	TRBV27	TGTGCCAGCAGTTTCGGCAAGGACAGGGGCTATAGCAATCAGCCCCAGCATTTT	CASSFGKDRGYSNQPQHF
TRBJ2-2	TRBD2	.	TRBV5-1	TGCGCCAGCAGCATAGGGACTAGCCTCGCCGGGGAGCTGTTTTTT	CASSIGTSLAGELFF
TRBJ2-7	TRBD2	.	TRBV7-2	TGTGCCAGCAGTCGTGGGACTAGCGGGAGCCTCTCCTACGAGCAGTACTTC	CASSRGTSGSLSYEQYF
TRBJ2-2	TRBD1	.	TRBV6-6	TGTGCCAGCAGAGTACAGGGGGCAACCTACACCGGGGAGCTGTTTTTT	CASRVQGATYTGELFF
TRBJ1-1	.	few	TRBV29-1	TGCAGCGTTGTCGCCCCAGGCACTGAAGCTTTCTTT	CSVVAPGTEAFF
TRBJ2-7	TRBD1	.	TRBV7-9	TGTGCCAGCAGCACGACAGGGTCGGGCGAGCAGTACTTC	CASSTTGSGEQYF
TRBJ2-4	.	.	TRBV28	TGTGCCAGCAGTTTTTCAACGGTATTTGCCAAAAACATTCAGTACTTC	CASSFSTVFAKNIQYF
TRBJ2-7	TRBD1	.	TRBV6-5	TGTGCCAGCAGGGCGGCGACAGGGGTCGGCGAGCAGTACTTC	CASRAATGVGEQYF
TRBJ2-2	.	.	TRBV14	TGTGCCAGCAGCCATGGGCAGGGGATCACCGGGGAGCTGTTTTTT	CASSHGQGITGELFF
TRBJ2-7	TRBD2	.	TRBV11-3	TGTGCCAGCAGCGAAAAGGGACTAGCGGGCGAGCAGTACTTC	CASSEKGLAGEQYF
TRBJ1-5	.	.	TRBV6-5	TGTGCCAGCAGTTCCCGGAGGAATCAGCCCCAGCATTTT	CASSSRRNQPQHF
TRBJ2-4	.	.	TRBV27	TGTGCCAGCAGCTCCATCGGACTTCCAGTAAGGGCCAAAAACATTCAGTACTTC	CASSSIGLPVRAKNIQYF
TRBJ1-3	.	few	TRBV18	TGTGCCAGCTCACCCTACAGGGAAAGAAACACCATATATTTT	CASSPYRERNTIYF
TRBJ2-7	TRBD2	.	TRBV6-6	TGTGCCAGCACCCCGGGACTAGCTTCCTACGAGCAGTACTTC	CASTPGLASYEQYF